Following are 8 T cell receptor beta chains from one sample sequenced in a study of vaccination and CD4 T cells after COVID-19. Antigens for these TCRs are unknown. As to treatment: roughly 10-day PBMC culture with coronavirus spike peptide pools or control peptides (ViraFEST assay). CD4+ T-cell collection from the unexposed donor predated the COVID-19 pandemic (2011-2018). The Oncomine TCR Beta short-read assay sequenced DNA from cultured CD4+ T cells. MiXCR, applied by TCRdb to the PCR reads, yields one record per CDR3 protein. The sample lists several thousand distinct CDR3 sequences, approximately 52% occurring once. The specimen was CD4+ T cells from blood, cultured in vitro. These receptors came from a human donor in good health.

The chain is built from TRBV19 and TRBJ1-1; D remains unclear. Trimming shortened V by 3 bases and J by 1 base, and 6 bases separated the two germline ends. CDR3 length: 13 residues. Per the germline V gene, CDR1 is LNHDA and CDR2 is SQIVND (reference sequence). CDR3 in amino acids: CASSIMGNTEAFF. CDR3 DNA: TGTGCCAGTAGTATTATGGGGAACACTGAAGCTTTCTTT.

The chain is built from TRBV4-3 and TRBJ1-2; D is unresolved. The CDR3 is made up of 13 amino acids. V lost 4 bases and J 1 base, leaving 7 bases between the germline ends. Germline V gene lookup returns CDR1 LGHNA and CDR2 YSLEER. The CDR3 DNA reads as TGCGCCAGCAGCCGGGTTCTTAACTATGGCTACACCTTC. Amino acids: CASSRVLNYGYTF.

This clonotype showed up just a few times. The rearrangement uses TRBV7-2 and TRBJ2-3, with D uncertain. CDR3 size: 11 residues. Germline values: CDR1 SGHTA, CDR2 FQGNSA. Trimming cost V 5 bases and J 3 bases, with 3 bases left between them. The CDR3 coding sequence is TGTGCCAGCAGCGAGACAGATACGCAGTATTTT. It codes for CASSETDTQYF.

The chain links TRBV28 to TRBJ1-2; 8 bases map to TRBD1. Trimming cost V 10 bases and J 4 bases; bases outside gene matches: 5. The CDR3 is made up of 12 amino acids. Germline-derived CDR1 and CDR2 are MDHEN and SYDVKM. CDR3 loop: CATFDRGYGYTF. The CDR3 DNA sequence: TGTGCCACCTTTGACAGGGGCTATGGCTACACCTTC.

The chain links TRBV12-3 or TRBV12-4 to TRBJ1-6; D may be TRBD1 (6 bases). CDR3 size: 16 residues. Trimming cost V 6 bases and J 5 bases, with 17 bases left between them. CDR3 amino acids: CASRSQGTSDNSPLHF. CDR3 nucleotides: TGTGCCAGCAGATCTCAAGGGACATCAGATAATTCACCCCTCCACTTT.

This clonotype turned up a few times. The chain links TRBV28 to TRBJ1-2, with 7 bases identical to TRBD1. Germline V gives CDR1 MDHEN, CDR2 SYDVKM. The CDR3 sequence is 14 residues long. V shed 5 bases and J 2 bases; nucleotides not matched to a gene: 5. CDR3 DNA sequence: TGTGCCAGCAGTACCTCGACAGGGAACTATGGCTACACCTTC. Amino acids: CASSTSTGNYGYTF.

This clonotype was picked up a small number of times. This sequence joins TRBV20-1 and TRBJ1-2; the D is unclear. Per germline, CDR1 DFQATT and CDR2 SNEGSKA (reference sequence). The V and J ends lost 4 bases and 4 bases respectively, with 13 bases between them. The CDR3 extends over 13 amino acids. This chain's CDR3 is CSATKEIIYGYTF. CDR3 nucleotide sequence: TGCAGTGCTACCAAAGAGATTATCTATGGCTACACCTTC.

Written as DNA, the CDR3 is TGTGCCACCAGTGATCTCCGGACTATTGGAGATACGCAGTATTTT. Amino acids: CATSDLRTIGDTQYF. V usage is TRBV24-1 and J usage is TRBJ2-3, with a possible D match to TRBD2 (6 bases). Between the trimmed V and J ends, which lost 3 bases and 5 bases, there was a span of 14 bases. Germline V gene lookup returns CDR1 KGHDR and CDR2 SFDVKD. The CDR3 consists of 15 residues.